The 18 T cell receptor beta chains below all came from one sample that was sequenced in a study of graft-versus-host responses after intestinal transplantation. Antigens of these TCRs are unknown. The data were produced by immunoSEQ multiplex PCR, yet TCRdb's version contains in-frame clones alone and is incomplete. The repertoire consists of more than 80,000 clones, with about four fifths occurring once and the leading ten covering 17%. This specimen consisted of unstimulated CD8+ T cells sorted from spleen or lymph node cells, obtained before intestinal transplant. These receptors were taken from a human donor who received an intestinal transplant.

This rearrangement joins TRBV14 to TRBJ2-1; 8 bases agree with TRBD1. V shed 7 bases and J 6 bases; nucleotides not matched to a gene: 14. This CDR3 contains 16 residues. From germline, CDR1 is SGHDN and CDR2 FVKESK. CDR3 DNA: TGTGCCAGCACCCCAGGGGAAACAGGGGGTTTCAATGAGCAGTTCTTC. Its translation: CASTPGETGGFNEQFF.

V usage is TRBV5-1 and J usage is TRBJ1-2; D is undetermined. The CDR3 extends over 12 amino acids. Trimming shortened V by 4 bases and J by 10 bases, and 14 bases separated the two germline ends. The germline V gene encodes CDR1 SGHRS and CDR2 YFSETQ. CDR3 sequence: CASSPLGPDYTF. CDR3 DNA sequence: TGCGCCAGCAGCCCACTCGGACCGGACTACACCTTC.

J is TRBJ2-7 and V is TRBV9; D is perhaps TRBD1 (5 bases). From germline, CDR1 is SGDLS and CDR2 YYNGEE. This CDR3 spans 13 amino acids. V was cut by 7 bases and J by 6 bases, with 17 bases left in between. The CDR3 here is CASGNRERGEQYF. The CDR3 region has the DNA TGTGCCAGCGGTAACCGCGAAAGGGGCGAGCAGTACTTC. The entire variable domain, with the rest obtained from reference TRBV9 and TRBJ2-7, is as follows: DSGVTQTPKHLITATGQRVTLRCSPRSGDLSVYWYQQSLDQGLQFLIQYYNGEERAKGNILERFSAQQFPDLHSELNLSSLELGDSALYFCASGNRERGEQYFGPGTRLTVT.

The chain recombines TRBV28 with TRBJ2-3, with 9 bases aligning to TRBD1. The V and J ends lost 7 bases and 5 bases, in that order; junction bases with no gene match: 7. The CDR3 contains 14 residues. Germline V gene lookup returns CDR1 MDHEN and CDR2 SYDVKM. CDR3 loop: CASTRDREVDTQYF. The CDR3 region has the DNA TGTGCCAGCACCCGGGACAGGGAGGTAGATACGCAGTATTTT.

The CDR3 protein is CSVEASSGTHEQYF. Written as DNA, the CDR3 is TGCAGCGTTGAAGCTTCTAGCGGGACCCACGAGCAGTACTTC. The chain has TRBV29-1 and TRBJ2-7; 9 nucleotides match TRBD2. CDR3 size: 14 residues. The J segment lost 5 bases and the V segment lost 1 base, leaving 6 bases of the junction unmatched. CDR1 SQVTM and CDR2 ANQGSEA come from the germline V gene.

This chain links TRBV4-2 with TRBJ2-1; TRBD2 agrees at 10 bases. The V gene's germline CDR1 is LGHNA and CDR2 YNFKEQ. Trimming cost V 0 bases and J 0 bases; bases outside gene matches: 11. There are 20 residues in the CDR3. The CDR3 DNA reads TGTGCCAGCAGCCAAGATTTCCAATTAAGCGGGGGGGACTCCTACAATGAGCAGTTCTTC. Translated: CASSQDFQLSGGDSYNEQFF.

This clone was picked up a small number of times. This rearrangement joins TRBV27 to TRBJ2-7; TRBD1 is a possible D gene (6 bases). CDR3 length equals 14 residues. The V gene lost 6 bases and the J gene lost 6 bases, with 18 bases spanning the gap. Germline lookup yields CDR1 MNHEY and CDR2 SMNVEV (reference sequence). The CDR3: CASSPMNRGGEQYF. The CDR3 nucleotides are TGTGCCAGCAGCCCTATGAACCGAGGGGGCGAGCAGTACTTC.

The CDR3 sequence: CASVADTQYF. For the CDR3, the DNA is TGTGCCAGCGTAGCAGATACGCAGTATTTT. This chain links TRBV2 with TRBJ2-3; D remains ambiguous. The CDR3 has 10 residues. Germline V gene data show CDR1 as SNHLY and CDR2 as FYNNEI. The germline V and J ends were trimmed by 8 bases and 4 bases, with 4 bases remaining between them.

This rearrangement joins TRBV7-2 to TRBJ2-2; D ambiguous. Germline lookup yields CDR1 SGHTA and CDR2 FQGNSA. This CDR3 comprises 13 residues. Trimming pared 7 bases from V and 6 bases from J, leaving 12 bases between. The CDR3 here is CASNLVFSGELFF. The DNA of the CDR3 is TGTGCCAGCAACCTAGTGTTCTCCGGGGAGCTGTTTTTT.

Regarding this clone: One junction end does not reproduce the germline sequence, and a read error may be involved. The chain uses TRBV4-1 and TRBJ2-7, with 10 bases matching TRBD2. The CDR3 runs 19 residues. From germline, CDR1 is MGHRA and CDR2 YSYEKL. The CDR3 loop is CACSQGASGSMQGSYEQYF. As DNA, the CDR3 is TGCGCCTGCAGCCAAGGTGCTAGCGGGAGTATGCAGGGCTCCTACGAGCAGTACTTC.

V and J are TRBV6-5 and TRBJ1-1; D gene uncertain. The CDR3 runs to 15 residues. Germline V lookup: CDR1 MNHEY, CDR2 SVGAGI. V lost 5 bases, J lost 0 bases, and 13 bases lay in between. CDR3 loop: CASSREYAMNTEAFF. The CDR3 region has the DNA TGTGCCAGCAGTCGCGAGTATGCCATGAACACTGAAGCTTTCTTT.

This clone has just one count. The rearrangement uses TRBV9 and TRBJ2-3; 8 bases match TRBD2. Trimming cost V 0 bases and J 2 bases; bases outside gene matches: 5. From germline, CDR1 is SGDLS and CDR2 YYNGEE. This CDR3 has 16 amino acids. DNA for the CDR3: TGTGCCAGCAGCGTAGAGGGAGCGGGGGACACAGATACGCAGTATTTT. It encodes CASSVEGAGDTDTQYF.

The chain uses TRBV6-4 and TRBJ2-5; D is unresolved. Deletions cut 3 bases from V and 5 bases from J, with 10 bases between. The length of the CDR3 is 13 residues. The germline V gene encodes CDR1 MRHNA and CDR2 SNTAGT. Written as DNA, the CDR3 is TGTGCCAGCAGTGATTGGATGGGGGAGACCCAGTACTTC. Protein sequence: CASSDWMGETQYF.

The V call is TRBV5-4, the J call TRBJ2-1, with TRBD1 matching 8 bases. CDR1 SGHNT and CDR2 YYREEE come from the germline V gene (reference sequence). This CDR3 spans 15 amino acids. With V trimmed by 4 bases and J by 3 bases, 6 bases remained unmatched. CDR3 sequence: CASSQTTGGYNEQFF. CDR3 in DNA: TGTGCCAGCAGCCAGACCACAGGGGGCTACAATGAGCAGTTCTTC.

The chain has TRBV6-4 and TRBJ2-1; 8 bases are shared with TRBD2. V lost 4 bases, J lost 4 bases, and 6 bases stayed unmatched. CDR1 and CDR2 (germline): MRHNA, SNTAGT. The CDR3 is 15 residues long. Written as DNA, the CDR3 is TGTGCCAGCAGTGTCCTAGCGGGTGAATACAATGAGCAGTTCTTC. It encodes CASSVLAGEYNEQFF.

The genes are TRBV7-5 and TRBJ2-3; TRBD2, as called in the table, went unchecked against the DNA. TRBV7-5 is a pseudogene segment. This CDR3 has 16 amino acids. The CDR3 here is CARTLIAGDHPDTQYF. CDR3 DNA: TGTGCCAGAACCCTGATAGCGGGCGACCACCCAGATACGCAGTATTTT.

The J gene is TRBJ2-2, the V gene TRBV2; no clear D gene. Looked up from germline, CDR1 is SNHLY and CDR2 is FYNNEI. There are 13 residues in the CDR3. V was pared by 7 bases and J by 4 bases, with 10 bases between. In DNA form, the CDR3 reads TGTGCCAGCAAATCAGAGGTCACCGGGGAGCTGTTTTTT. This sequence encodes CASKSEVTGELFF. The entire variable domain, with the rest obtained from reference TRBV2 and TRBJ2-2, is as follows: EPEVTQTPSHQVTQMGQEVILRCVPISNHLYFYWYRQILGQKVEFLVSFYNNEISEKSEIFDDQFSVERPDGSNFTLKIRSTKLEDSAMYFCASKSEVTGELFFGEGSRLTVL.

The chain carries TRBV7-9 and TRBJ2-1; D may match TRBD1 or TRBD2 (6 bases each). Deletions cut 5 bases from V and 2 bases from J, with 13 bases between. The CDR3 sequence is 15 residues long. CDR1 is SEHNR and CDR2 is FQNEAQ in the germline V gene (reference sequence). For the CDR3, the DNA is TGTGCCAGCAGCATTGGGGGGCTCGCCTACAATGAGCAGTTCTTC. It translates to CASSIGGLAYNEQFF.